The subject of this entry is one T cell receptor (beta chain). The antigen it recognizes is unknown. Per-base quality was not reported, and no clone a single base away is much larger than it. Taken from cysteine to phenylalanine, the CDR3 has 15 residues. Only the CDR3 DNA is retained, 45 bases long and in frame from the first base. CDR1 and CDR2 are read off the germline V gene as MNHEY and SVGEGT. V and J lose 5 bases and 1 base, and a span of 14 bases separates them. This sample stems from a study of blood T cell repertoires in COVID-19 (dated by TCRdb to about 2020). Notes on the research overall: Samples from collaborators originated in the United States, Italy and Spain and spanned both the acute and convalescent phases of COVID-19. Nearly every sample came with metadata listing a de-identified subject ID, COVID-19 status, age in years and sex. The material from the prospective study consisted of cDNA or gDNA derived from T cells, B-cell-depleted T cells, or PBMCs. The samples were drawn from the first 160 participants of the ongoing ImmuneRACE study and from 1,200 or so subjects provided by 6 global collaborators. Where available, HLA class I and class II types were taken from metadata supplied by the sample provider and were not determined by assay-based typing. Subjects who had been exposed to COVID-19, were actively infected with it, or had recovered from it provided the deeply sampled blood TCRbeta repertoires that made up the dataset. The repertoires were made available in a free public database intended to serve as a resource for research on the immune response to SARS-CoV-2. The full study reports these points: The amount of clinical and demographic metadata varied by source and participant and was provided uncurated.

Whole blood was collected in K2EDTA tubes by collaborating institutions according to the institutions' own protocols. For TCRbeta analysis, collaborators shipped samples as frozen whole blood, isolated PBMCs, or DNA extracted from either of those sample types. TCRbeta CDR3 regions were amplified from genomic DNA by means of the immunoSEQ Assay, a bias-controlled multiplex PCR. As for how the authors treated the data: The number of nucleated cells in each sample was estimated by amplification of reference gene primers within the assay. To quantify the absolute abundance of each unique TCRbeta CDR3 rearrangement, sequence reads were collapsed and filtered. For each sample, productive Simpson clonality was calculated as the square root of Simpson's diversity index across productive rearrangements. TCRdb mirrors the immuneACCESS table, restricted to in-frame sequences. Some clones are absent from its copies; in checked studies, under half trace to an unresolved V gene, and the reason for the others is unknown. V, J and clone size are taken as reported in that table, and D and trimming were inferred from the DNA itself. The sample table shows about 130,000 clones, and roughly 71% are seen once. Clones ranked in the top ten supply about a fifth of the sample.

This receptor was taken from a man at least 80 years old with acute or convalescent COVID-19. Sequenced sample: peripheral blood. This chain joins TRBV6-2 or TRBV6-3 to TRBJ1-1, and TRBD1 may be the D gene, going by 5 matching bases. The DNA reads as follows: TGTGCCAGCAGTCTTGGACGGACAAAGAACACTGAAGCTTTCTTT. Translated, this is CASSLGRTKNTEAFF.